These 31 T cell receptor beta chains share one sample of origin, sequenced in a study of Graves' ophthalmopathy and Graves' hyperthyroidism. TCR beta CDR3 amplification used RNA transcripts. Investigators did first-round RT-PCR with HTBI primers, then second-round multiplex PCR. One entry per CDR3 protein, called by TCRdb with MiXCR from the multiplex PCR reads. The data show about 16,000 distinct CDR3 sequences, about half seen once. Specimen: peripheral blood. The source is a woman aged 35 to 49 with stable Graves' hyperthyroidism.

In the case of this clonotype: Lacking the conserved final phenylalanine or tryptophan, this CDR3 likely reflects a read error. This chain uses TRBV2 with TRBJ1-1; a possible D gene is TRBD1 (5 bases). Per the germline V gene, CDR1 is SNHLY and CDR2 is FYNNEI. V shed 8 bases and J shed 5 bases, with 18 bases lying between them. CDR3 size: 14 residues. Written as DNA, the CDR3 is TGTGCCAGCTATTTCGGGTCAGGGAGGACTGAAGCTTTCCTT. This translates into CASYFGSGRTEAFL.

The chain joins TRBV12-3 or TRBV12-4 to TRBJ2-1; 9 positions match TRBD2. The V gene end was trimmed by 3 bases and the J gene end by 5 bases; junction bases not matched to a gene: 17. This CDR3 comprises 19 residues. The chain's CDR3 is CASSFRGVVASGENNEQFF. The CDR3 DNA is TGTGCCAGCAGTTTCAGGGGTGTGGTAGCTAGCGGGGAAAACAATGAGCAGTTCTTC.

Within the sample, this clonotype is large. This chain connects TRBV25-1 to TRBJ1-6; D unclear. Germline-derived CDR1 and CDR2 are MGHDK and SYGVNS. The V end was cut by 9 bases, the J end by 9 bases, with 12 bases between. CDR3 length equals 12 residues. The CDR3 is CASLRDGSPLHF. As DNA, the CDR3 is TGTGCCAGTCTAAGAGATGGTTCACCCCTCCACTTT.

The chain employs TRBV7-6 and TRBJ2-7, with D possibly being TRBD2 (6 bases). Germline V gene data show CDR1 as SGHVS and CDR2 as FNYEAQ. With 0 bases removed from V and 3 bases from J, the gap between germline ends came to 6 bases. The CDR3 totals 13 residues. The CDR3 sequence is CASSLAGGYEQYF. CDR3 nucleotide sequence: TGTGCCAGCAGCTTAGCGGGGGGCTACGAGCAGTACTTC.

In this sample, this clonotype turned up a few times. The V and J genes are TRBV19 and TRBJ2-1, with TRBD2 matching over 11 bases. The V gene end was trimmed by 10 bases and the J gene end by 3 bases; junction bases not matched to a gene: 2. This CDR3 has 13 residues. Germline-derived CDR1 and CDR2 are LNHDA and SQIVND (reference sequence). DNA of the CDR3: TGTGCCACACTAGCGGGAGACTACAATGAGCAGTTCTTC. It is translated as CATLAGDYNEQFF.

Judged by abundance, this clonotype is medium-sized. This chain links TRBV7-6 with TRBJ2-3; 9 positions agree with TRBD2. The CDR3 has 15 residues. J was trimmed by 1 base and V by 4 bases; bases with no gene match: 3. From germline, CDR1 is SGHVS and CDR2 FNYEAQ. The CDR3, as DNA: TGTGCCAGCAGCTCTCGGACTAGCGGCACAGATACGCAGTATTTT. It is translated as CASSSRTSGTDTQYF. The full variable domain, completed using reference TRBV7-6 and TRBJ2-3, is GAGVSQSPRYKVTKRGQDVALRCDPISGHVSLYWYRQALGQGPEFLTYFNYEAQQDKSGLPNDRFSAERPEGSISTLTIQRTEQRDSAMYRCASSSRTSGTDTQYFGPGTRLTVL.

This clonotype was counted between two and nine times. The rearrangement uses TRBV12-3 or TRBV12-4 and TRBJ2-3; no reliable D call. The germline V and J ends were trimmed by 1 base and 3 bases, with 8 bases remaining between them. The CDR3 runs to 14 residues. DNA of the CDR3: TGTGCCAGCAGTTTAGTGTCCACAACAGATACGCAGTATTTT. Amino acids: CASSLVSTTDTQYF.

This clonotype was detected ten times or more. The rearrangement joins TRBV19 to TRBJ1-3; 7 nucleotides match TRBD1. Per germline, CDR1 LNHDA and CDR2 SQIVND (reference sequence). The CDR3 has 14 residues. V lost 10 bases to trimming and J lost 0 bases; unmatched junction nucleotides: 6. The CDR3 sequence: CATRQGTSGNTIYF. CDR3 bases: TGTGCCACCAGACAGGGAACCTCTGGAAACACCATATATTTT.

The chain has TRBV9 and TRBJ1-1, with D possibly being TRBD1 (5 bases). CDR1 is SGDLS, CDR2 YYNGEE, per germline. CDR3 length: 14 amino acids. V gave up 4 bases and J gave up 1 base, with 11 bases separating them. The CDR3 DNA reads TGTGCCAGCAGCCTCCTAGGGGCGAACACTGAAGCTTTCTTT. Translating gives CASSLLGANTEAFF.

This clonotype is labeled medium-sized. The rearrangement uses TRBV19 and TRBJ2-5; 7 bases line up with TRBD1. V lost 5 bases to trimming and J lost 9 bases; unmatched junction nucleotides: 9. The CDR3 is made up of 13 amino acids. Per germline, CDR1 LNHDA and CDR2 SQIVND (reference sequence). Written as DNA, the CDR3 is TGTGCCAGTAGTCGCCGGGACAGCGTGGCCCAGTACTTC. It specifies CASSRRDSVAQYF.

This clonotype was observed many times. This chain joins TRBV19 and TRBJ2-5, with 13 bases identical to TRBD2. The CDR3 runs 15 residues. Trimming cost V 4 bases and J 5 bases; bases outside gene matches: 4. Germline V CDR1 and CDR2: LNHDA, SQIVND (reference sequence). CDR3 sequence (DNA): TGTGCCAGTAGTACCACTAGCGGGAGGGGGGAGACCCAGTACTTC. The encoded protein is CASSTTSGRGETQYF.

By frequency in the sample, this clonotype is medium-sized (0.01 to 0.1%). The rearrangement links TRBV19 to TRBJ1-2; a weak D match, TRBD1 (5 bases). CDR1 is LNHDA and CDR2 is SQIVND in the germline V gene (reference sequence). CDR3 size: 13 residues. Trimming stripped 10 bases from V and 5 bases from J, with 17 bases between. CDR3 sequence reads: CATQRARDYGYTF. CDR3 coding DNA: TGTGCCACCCAACGGGCCAGGGATTATGGCTACACCTTC.

The rearrangement joins TRBV29-1 to TRBJ2-7, with a possible D match to TRBD2 (7 bases). CDR3 length: 13 amino acids. Germline lookup yields CDR1 SQVTM and CDR2 ANQGSEA. V lost 4 bases, J lost 5 bases, and 15 bases lay in between. CDR3 in DNA: TGCAGCGTTGGACGGGGGGCCCCGCACGAGCAGTACTTC. It specifies CSVGRGAPHEQYF.

The sample holds many counts of this clonotype. This chain joins TRBV11-3 and TRBJ2-1; 12 nucleotides align to TRBD2. CDR1 SGHNT and CDR2 YENEEA come from the germline V gene. The junction had 5 bases not matched to a gene; V was cut back by 5 bases and J by 6 bases. CDR3 length equals 15 residues. The CDR3 bases are TGTGCCAGCAGCCCGGGACTAGCGGGCGGCAATGAGCAGTTCTTC. This gives the protein CASSPGLAGGNEQFF.

Only a few counts were recorded for this clonotype. The chain links TRBV4-2 to TRBJ2-7; 9 nucleotides agree with TRBD1. V shed 4 bases and J 2 bases; nucleotides not matched to a gene: 3. This CDR3 has 14 amino acids. Germline CDR1 LGHNA, CDR2 YNFKEQ. CDR3 residues: CASSPDRGPYEQYF. The CDR3 DNA follows: TGTGCCAGCAGCCCGGACAGGGGTCCCTACGAGCAGTACTTC.

This clonotype rates as medium-sized. V gene TRBV7-6 combines with J gene TRBJ2-1; D may be TRBD1 or TRBD2 (6 bases each). The CDR3 length is 15 residues. Germline CDR1 is SGHVS and CDR2 is FNYEAQ. V was pared by 1 base and J by 8 bases, with 15 bases between. CDR3 in DNA: TGTGCCAGCAGCTTAGACGCAGCGGAGGGGGATGAGCAGTTCTTC. The encoded protein is CASSLDAAEGDEQFF.

The rearrangement links TRBV5-1 to TRBJ2-2; perhaps D is TRBD1 or TRBD2 (5 bases each). Looked up from germline, CDR1 is SGHRS and CDR2 is YFSETQ. Trimming took 5 bases from V and 7 from J, leaving 12 bases between them. This CDR3 is built from 13 residues. CDR3 nucleotide sequence: TGCGCCAGCAGTCCTTTGGGGGTCGGGGAGCTGTTTTTT. Translating gives CASSPLGVGELFF.

For this clonotype: This may arise from a read error, as a much more abundant clone is one base away. The chain joins TRBV7-2 to TRBJ1-3, with 7 nucleotides matching TRBD1. Looked up from germline, CDR1 is SGHTA and CDR2 is FQGNSA. The CDR3 totals 14 residues. CDR3 region: CASSPQGLRNIIYF. In DNA form, the CDR3 reads TGTGCCAGCAGCCCACAGGGGTTGAGAAACATCATATATTTT.

Sample share makes this clonotype medium-sized. This rearrangement joins TRBV29-1 to TRBJ1-1; D remains unclear. Trimming pared 6 bases from V and 0 bases from J, leaving 8 bases between. Germline CDR1 is SQVTM and CDR2 is ANQGSEA. This CDR3 is 12 amino acids long. For the CDR3, the DNA is TGCAGCGTGGGTCAGGTGAACACTGAAGCTTTCTTT. It is translated as CSVGQVNTEAFF.

Within the sample, this clonotype is medium-sized. The gene calls are TRBV2 and TRBJ2-7; TRBD1 matches at 9 bases. This CDR3 is 15 amino acids long. Trimming at V came to 2 bases and at J to 3 bases, leaving 5 bases not matched to a gene. CDR1 and CDR2 (germline): SNHLY, FYNNEI. The CDR3 is CASSELGQGGYEQYF. CDR3 nucleotide sequence: TGTGCCAGCAGTGAATTGGGACAGGGAGGCTACGAGCAGTACTTC.

The rearrangement links TRBV20-1 to TRBJ2-7, with 14 bases that match TRBD2. The trim removed 5 bases at V and 9 bases at J, leaving 0 bases unmatched. There are 11 residues in the CDR3. Germline CDR1 DFQATT, CDR2 SNEGSKA (reference sequence). The CDR3 DNA is TGCAGTGCTGGGACTAGCGGGGGGCAGTACTTC. It specifies CSAGTSGGQYF.

The chain combines TRBV25-1 with TRBJ1-2; 9 bases align to TRBD1. CDR3 length equals 16 residues. From germline, CDR1 is MGHDK and CDR2 SYGVNS. Trimming took 3 bases from V and 4 from J; bases not matched to a gene: 9. CDR3 amino acids: CASSDGTGPVGYGYTF. CDR3 sequence (DNA): TGTGCCAGCAGTGATGGGACAGGGCCTGTAGGCTATGGCTACACCTTC.

As concerns this clonotype: The conserved phenylalanine or tryptophan normally closing the CDR3 is absent here, so this likely arose from a read error. It is unclear where the CDR3 begins or ends on the DNA, so no DNA is shown, and the CDR3 is as TCRdb lists it. The rearrangement links TRBV5-4 to TRBJ2-4; the D call of TRBD1 is as the table states it, not checked on the DNA. Germline V gives CDR1 SGHNT, CDR2 YYREEE (reference sequence). The length of the CDR3 is 10 amino acids, counting both ends. The CDR3 reads CASSLGGGPL.

This clonotype was recorded many times. This chain uses TRBV7-9 with TRBJ2-6, with TRBD2 as a possible D gene (5 bases). Between the trimmed V and J ends, which lost 4 bases and 0 bases, there was a span of 7 bases. In germline, CDR1 is SEHNR, CDR2 FQNEAQ (reference sequence). This CDR3 has 15 amino acids. CDR3: CASSSSYSGANVLTF. In DNA form, the CDR3 reads TGTGCCAGCAGCTCTAGCTACTCTGGGGCCAACGTCCTGACTTTC.

The rearrangement links TRBV6-1 to TRBJ2-5; a possible D gene is TRBD2 (5 bases). The germline gives CDR1 MNHNS, CDR2 SASEGT. V was shortened by 8 bases and J by 3 bases, with 13 bases between the two germline ends. The CDR3 contains 13 residues. In DNA form, the CDR3 reads TGTGCCAGCCAGATGCTAGCAGAAGAGACCCAGTACTTC. The encoded protein is CASQMLAEETQYF.

This chain joins TRBV19 and TRBJ1-4; D possibly corresponds to TRBD1 (6 bases). CDR1 and CDR2 from the germline V gene are LNHDA and SQIVND (reference sequence). V gave up 6 bases and J gave up 1 base, with 12 bases separating them. The CDR3 runs 15 residues. The CDR3 loop is CASRRGLITNEKLFF. The CDR3 DNA follows: TGTGCCAGTAGGCGGGGGCTTATAACTAATGAAAAACTGTTTTTT.

Concerning this clonotype: A much more abundant neighbour one base away suggests this may be a read error. The rearrangement joins TRBV9 to TRBJ2-7; D ambiguous. The CDR3 extends over 12 amino acids. The germline V and J ends were trimmed by 3 bases and 5 bases, with 9 bases remaining between them. CDR1 and CDR2 (germline): SGDLS, YYNGEE. In DNA form, the CDR3 reads TGTGCCAGCAGCGAAAGGCCCCACGAGCAGTACTTC. It encodes CASSERPHEQYF. Looking up the rest from reference TRBV9 and TRBJ2-7 gives the full variable domain: DSGVTQTPKHLITATGQRVTLRCSPRSGDLSVYWYQQSLDQGLQFLIQYYNGEERAKGNILERFSAQQFPDLHSELNLSSLELGDSALYFCASSERPHEQYFGPGTRLTVT.

This clonotype was seen a handful of times. This rearrangement joins TRBV20-1 to TRBJ2-7; 9 nucleotides line up with TRBD2. CDR1 DFQATT and CDR2 SNEGSKA come from the germline V gene (reference sequence). CDR3 length: 11 residues. The CDR3 loop is CSGTSLGEQYF. As DNA, the CDR3 is TGCAGCGGGACTAGCCTAGGCGAGCAGTACTTC.

The chain has TRBV6-1 and TRBJ1-4; tentative D call: TRBD1 (5 bases). V was shortened by 3 bases and J by 0 bases, with 8 bases between the two germline ends. Germline-derived CDR1 and CDR2 are MNHNS and SASEGT. This CDR3 has 15 residues. The CDR3, as DNA: TGTGCCAGCAGTGAGACAGCTGCAACTAATGAAAAACTGTTTTTT. Translated: CASSETAATNEKLFF.

J is TRBJ1-4 and V is TRBV20-1, with 9 bases lining up with TRBD1. The V segment lost 5 bases and the J segment 5 bases; nucleotides outside the gene matches: 12. Germline values: CDR1 DFQATT, CDR2 SNEGSKA (reference sequence). The CDR3 is 16 residues long. CDR3 loop: CSAPQVGGQGNEKLFF. The CDR3 coding sequence is TGCAGTGCTCCCCAGGTGGGGGGACAGGGAAATGAAAAACTGTTTTTT.

Ten or more counts support this clonotype. This sequence joins TRBV7-2 and TRBJ2-3; no definite D call. CDR1 and CDR2 (germline): SGHTA, FQGNSA. This CDR3 has 18 amino acids. V gave up 1 base and J gave up 0 bases, with 17 bases separating them. The CDR3 region has the DNA TGTGCCAGCAGCTTAGAGCCCCTGACAATAAGAAGCACAGATACGCAGTATTTT. The encoded protein is CASSLEPLTIRSTDTQYF.